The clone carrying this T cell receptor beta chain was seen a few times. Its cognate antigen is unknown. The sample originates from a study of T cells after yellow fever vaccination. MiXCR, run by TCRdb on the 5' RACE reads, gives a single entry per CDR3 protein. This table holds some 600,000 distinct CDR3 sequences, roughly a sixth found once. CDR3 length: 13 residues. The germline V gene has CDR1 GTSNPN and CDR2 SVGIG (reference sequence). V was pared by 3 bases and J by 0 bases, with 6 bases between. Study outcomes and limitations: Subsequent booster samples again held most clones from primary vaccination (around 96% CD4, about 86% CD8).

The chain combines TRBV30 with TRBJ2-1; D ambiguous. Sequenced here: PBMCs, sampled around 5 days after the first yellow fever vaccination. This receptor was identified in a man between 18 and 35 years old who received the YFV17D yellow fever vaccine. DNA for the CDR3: TGTGCCTGGAGACTAAACTCCTACAATGAGCAGTTCTTC. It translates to CAWRLNSYNEQFF.